These T cell receptor beta chains were read from a single sample in a study of blood T cell repertoires in COVID-19. Generated by immunoSEQ multiplex PCR, the TCRdb table keeps only in-frame clones and is missing some. The table lists about 100,000 clones, less than 90% of them singletons. Sequenced sample: peripheral blood. Source of these receptors: a man at least 80 years old with acute or convalescent COVID-19. Both conserved end residues are part of each CDR3. A D gene is named only where the DNA matches it firmly. The size entry is marked missing in some rows and otherwise reads once, few, many or a size class.

.	TRBJ2-7	TRBD2	TRBV5-4	CASSLNPSGNPYF	TGTGCCAGCAGCTTGAATCCTAGCGGGAATCCGTACTTC
.	TRBJ2-3	TRBD2	TRBV27	CASSLSGTTTTDTQYF	TGTGCCAGCAGTTTATCCGGGACTACCACCACAGATACGCAGTATTTT
.	TRBJ1-2	.	TRBV4-3	CASSQGGLSNYGYTF	TGCGCCAGCAGCCAAGGGGGGCTTTCTAACTATGGCTACACCTTC
few	TRBJ2-5	.	TRBV5-4	CASSPQGGVEETQYF	TGTGCCAGCAGCCCACAGGGGGGGGTCGAAGAGACCCAGTACTTC
.	TRBJ1-1	.	TRBV6-2/TRBV6-3	CASSYSTARENTEAFF	TGTGCCAGCAGTTACTCGACGGCCAGGGAGAACACTGAAGCTTTCTTT
.	TRBJ1-3	.	TRBV5-1	CATSEFGSGNTIYF	TGCGCCACTTCAGAATTTGGCTCTGGAAACACCATATATTTT
.	TRBJ2-1	TRBD1	TRBV5-1	CASSLGTGGAVDPYNEQFF	TGCGCCAGCAGCCTCGGGACAGGGGGCGCGGTAGATCCCTACAATGAGCAGTTCTTC
.	TRBJ2-7	TRBD1	TRBV5-1	CASASGTGSYEQYF	TGCGCCAGCGCATCCGGGACAGGGTCCTACGAGCAGTACTTC
.	TRBJ1-2	TRBD1	TRBV5-1	CASSAATGSGGYTF	TGCGCCAGCAGCGCCGCGACAGGGAGCGGAGGCTACACCTTC
.	TRBJ2-1	TRBD2	TRBV24-1	CATSGAGLAGGGDEQFF	TGTGCCACCAGCGGAGCGGGACTAGCGGGGGGTGGGGATGAGCAGTTCTTC
.	TRBJ2-1	TRBD2	TRBV27	CASSSRLAGRGSYNEQFF	TGTGCCAGCAGTTCTCGACTAGCGGGAAGAGGGTCCTACAATGAGCAGTTCTTC
once	TRBJ2-1	.	TRBV23-1	CATTGKSYNEQFF	TGCGCCACAACGGGGAAGTCCTACAATGAGCAGTTCTTC
.	TRBJ2-5	.	TRBV28	CASSPGSQETQYF	TGTGCCAGCAGTCCCGGGAGCCAAGAGACCCAGTACTTC